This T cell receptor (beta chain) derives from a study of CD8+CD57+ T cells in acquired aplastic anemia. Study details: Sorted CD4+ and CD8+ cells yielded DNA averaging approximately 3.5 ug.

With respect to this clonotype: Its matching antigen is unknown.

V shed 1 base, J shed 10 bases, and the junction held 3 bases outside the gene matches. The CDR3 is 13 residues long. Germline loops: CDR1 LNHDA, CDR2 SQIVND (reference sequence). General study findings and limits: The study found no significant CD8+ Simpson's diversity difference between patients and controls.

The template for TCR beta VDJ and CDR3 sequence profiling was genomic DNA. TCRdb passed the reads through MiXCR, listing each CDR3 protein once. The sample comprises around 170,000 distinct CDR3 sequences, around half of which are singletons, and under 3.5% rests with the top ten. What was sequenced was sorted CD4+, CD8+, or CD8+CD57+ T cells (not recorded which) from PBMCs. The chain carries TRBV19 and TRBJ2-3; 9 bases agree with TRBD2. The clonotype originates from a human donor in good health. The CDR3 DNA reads TGTGCCAGTAGTATAGCTAGCGGGGAATCGCAGTATTTT. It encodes CASSIASGESQYF.